This TCR beta chain comes out of a study of blood T cell repertoires in COVID-19. Germline V lookup: CDR1 MDHEN, CDR2 SYDVKM. V lost 4 bases to trimming and J lost 4 bases, with 19 bases between them. CDR3 length: 17 amino acids. Measured with immunoSEQ multiplex PCR; TCRdb has only the in-frame clones, and not every one. Here the sample spans fewer than 350,000 clones, roughly 91% being singletons. V is TRBV28 and J is TRBJ1-4; a weak D match, TRBD1 (6 bases). This clonotype was obtained from a woman between 55 and 75 years old in a cohort exposed to, infected with or recovered from COVID-19 (not recorded which). Material: PBMCs or T cells enriched from blood (not recorded which). CDR3 DNA: TGTGCCAGCAGTTCCCCTGGACAGCGAATTGATAATGAAAAACTGTTTTTT. It codes for CASSSPGQRIDNEKLFF.